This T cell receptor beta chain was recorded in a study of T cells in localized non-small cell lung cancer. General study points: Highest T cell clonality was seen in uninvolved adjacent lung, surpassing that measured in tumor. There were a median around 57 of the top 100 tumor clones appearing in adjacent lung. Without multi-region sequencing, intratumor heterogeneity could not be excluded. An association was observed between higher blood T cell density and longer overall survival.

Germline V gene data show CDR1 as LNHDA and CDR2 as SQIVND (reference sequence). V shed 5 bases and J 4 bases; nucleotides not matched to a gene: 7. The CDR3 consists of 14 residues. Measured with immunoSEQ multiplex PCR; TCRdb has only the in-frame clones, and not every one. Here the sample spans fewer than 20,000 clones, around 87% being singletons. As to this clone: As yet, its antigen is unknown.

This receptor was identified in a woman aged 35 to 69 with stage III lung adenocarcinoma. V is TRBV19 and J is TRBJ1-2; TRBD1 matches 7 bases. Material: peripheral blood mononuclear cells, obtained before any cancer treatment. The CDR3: CASSPDRTAYGYTF. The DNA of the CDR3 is TGTGCCAGTAGTCCGGACAGGACAGCCTATGGCTACACCTTC.